This T cell receptor (beta chain) comes out of a study of control samples from healthy donors and cancer patients. Measured with immunoSEQ multiplex PCR; TCRdb has only the in-frame clones, and not every one. The profile shows roughly 80,000 clones, nearly 90% of them singletons. Germline CDR1 and CDR2: SGHRS and YFSETQ. The ends were cut back, 6 bases at V and 1 base at J, with 17 bases in the middle. The length of the CDR3 is 16 residues. The material sequenced was blood. The chain couples TRBV5-1 to TRBJ2-1; D may be TRBD1 (6 bases). This receptor was taken from a middle-aged man in good health. The CDR3 is CASTKVTGFSYNEQFF. In DNA form, the CDR3 reads TGCGCCAGCACAAAAGTAACAGGGTTTTCCTACAATGAGCAGTTCTTC.